The 25 T cell receptor beta chains reported below all come from one sample, sequenced in a study of blood T cell repertoires in COVID-19. Generated by immunoSEQ multiplex PCR, the TCRdb table keeps only in-frame clones and is missing some. The sample has tens of thousands of clones, about three quarters seen once. The specimen was peripheral blood. The receptors here all came from a man between 65 and 80 years old with active or convalescent COVID-19.

This chain connects TRBV5-4 to TRBJ1-2; possibly TRBD1 for D (6 bases). This CDR3 has 14 amino acids. The germline V and J ends were trimmed by 4 bases and 7 bases, with 17 bases remaining between them. CDR1 and CDR2 from the germline V gene are SGHNT and YYREEE (reference sequence). CDR3 residues: CASSLGEGDPGYTF. The CDR3 DNA reads TGTGCCAGCAGCCTTGGGGAGGGGGATCCTGGCTACACCTTC.

This chain joins TRBV2 and TRBJ1-5; 8 nucleotides align to TRBD1. The CDR3 is made up of 15 amino acids. CDR1 and CDR2 (germline): SNHLY, FYNNEI. The V gene end was trimmed by 8 bases and the J gene end by 5 bases; junction bases not matched to a gene: 11. As DNA, the CDR3 is TGTGCCAGCGGGAGAGCGGCGACAGGGGATCAGCCCCAGCATTTT. Translating gives CASGRAATGDQPQHF.

This rearrangement joins TRBV11-3 to TRBJ2-3; TRBD2 matches at 7 bases. Germline V CDR1 and CDR2: SGHNT, YENEEA. CDR3 length equals 13 residues. Trimming took 6 bases from V and 4 from J; bases not matched to a gene: 4. The CDR3 nucleotides read TGTGCCAGCAGTTCCCGGGAGGCAGATACGCAGTATTTT. Amino acids: CASSSREADTQYF.

The chain links TRBV3-1 (or the pseudogene TRBV3-2) to TRBJ2-7; D unresolved. There are 15 residues in the CDR3. V lost 1 base and J 0 bases, leaving 10 bases between the germline ends. Germline assignment: CDR1 LGHDT and CDR2 YNNKEL (reference sequence). The CDR3 protein is CASSQVRENSYEQYF. Here the CDR3 DNA reads TGTGCCAGCAGCCAAGTGCGCGAGAACTCCTACGAGCAGTACTTC.

The chain links TRBV9 to TRBJ2-2; 8 bases agree with TRBD1. Trimming removed 0 bases from V and 5 bases from J; junction bases left unmatched: 3. This CDR3 has 15 amino acids. Germline CDR1 SGDLS, CDR2 YYNGEE. The CDR3 reads CASSVETGATGELFF. CDR3 coding DNA: TGTGCCAGCAGCGTAGAGACAGGGGCTACCGGGGAGCTGTTTTTT.

The chain joins TRBV24-1 to TRBJ2-7; 8 bases are shared with TRBD1. V lost 3 bases to trimming and J lost 3 bases; unmatched junction nucleotides: 6. This CDR3 contains 15 residues. Germline CDR1 reads KGHDR; CDR2 reads SFDVKD. The CDR3 here is CATSDDQGAGYEQYF. CDR3 coding DNA: TGTGCCACCAGTGATGATCAGGGGGCAGGCTACGAGCAGTACTTC.

The rearrangement uses TRBV7-9 and TRBJ1-2; D unresolved. The CDR3 loop spans 12 amino acids. CDR1 and CDR2 from the germline V gene are SEHNR and FQNEAQ (reference sequence). Deletions cut 3 bases from V and 8 bases from J, with 10 bases between. Written as DNA, the CDR3 is TGTGCCAGCAGCTTCTCTTCCGGGGGCTACACCTTC. It translates to CASSFSSGGYTF.

The genes are TRBV6-1 and TRBJ2-3; 7 bases map to TRBD1. Germline CDR1 reads MNHNS; CDR2 reads SASEGT. V was pared by 3 bases and J by 1 base, with 1 base of the junction left unmatched. The CDR3 has 14 residues. The CDR3 coding sequence is TGTGCCAGCAGTGACGGGACAGGCACAGATACGCAGTATTTT. The encoded protein is CASSDGTGTDTQYF.

This chain links TRBV6-1 with TRBJ2-3; maybe TRBD1 (6 bases). CDR3 length: 13 residues. With 7 bases removed from V and 2 bases from J, the gap between germline ends came to 10 bases. CDR1 and CDR2 from the germline V gene are MNHNS and SASEGT. Here the CDR3 reads CASTRDNTDTQYF. DNA of the CDR3: TGTGCCAGCACTAGGGACAACACAGATACGCAGTATTTT.

The J gene is TRBJ1-1, the V gene TRBV30, with 7 bases aligning to TRBD1. This CDR3 has 13 residues. CDR1 and CDR2 (germline): GTSNPN, SVGIG (reference sequence). Germline trimming cut 4 bases from V and 3 bases from J; bases unmatched to any gene: 5. CDR3 in DNA: TGTGCCTGGAATAGGGACAGAGACACTGAAGCTTTCTTT. Protein product: CAWNRDRDTEAFF. The variable domain in full, completed from reference TRBV30 and TRBJ1-1, reads SQTIHQWPATLVQPVGSPLSLECTVEGTSNPNLYWYRQAAGRGLQLLFYSVGIGQISSEVPQNLSASRPQDRQFILSSKKLLLSDSGFYLCAWNRDRDTEAFFGQGTRLTVV.

V is TRBV18 and J is TRBJ1-1, with TRBD1 matching over 7 bases. The CDR3 totals 16 residues. V shed 1 base, J shed 1 base, and the junction held 6 bases outside the gene matches. CDR1 and CDR2 (germline): KGHSH, LQKENI. DNA of the CDR3: TGTGCCAGCTCACCACTCGCCGGGACAGCGAACACTGAAGCTTTCTTT. This encodes CASSPLAGTANTEAFF.

This clone was seen only a few times. This chain uses TRBV28 with TRBJ1-4, with D maybe TRBD1 (5 bases). Germline assignment: CDR1 MDHEN and CDR2 SYDVKM. Deletions cut 10 bases from V and 9 bases from J, with 15 bases between. This CDR3 comprises 12 residues. CDR3 sequence (DNA): TGTGCCATCCACACCGGGGGTAAAAAACTGTTTTTT. Its protein is CAIHTGGKKLFF. The full variable domain, completed using reference TRBV28 and TRBJ1-4, is DVKVTQSSRYLVKRTGEKVFLECVQDMDHENMFWYRQDPGLGLRLIYFSYDVKMKEKGDIPEGYSVSREKKERFSLILESASTNQTSMYLCAIHTGGKKLFFGSGTQLSVL.

The V gene is TRBV6-5, the J gene TRBJ1-2, with no clear D. The CDR3 length is 13 residues. Germline CDR1 is MNHEY and CDR2 is SVGAGI. The V and J ends lost 10 bases and 8 bases respectively, with 20 bases between them. The CDR3 here is CATNPGRQEGYTF. The CDR3 DNA is TGTGCCACCAACCCCGGGAGGCAAGAAGGCTACACCTTC.

The chain joins TRBV4-2 to TRBJ1-2; 7 nucleotides line up with TRBD1. The CDR3 sequence is 12 residues long. V lost 0 bases, J lost 13 bases, and 5 bases stayed unmatched. Germline loops: CDR1 LGHNA, CDR2 YNFKEQ. CDR3 residues: CASSQEEGAGTF. In DNA form, the CDR3 reads TGTGCCAGCAGCCAAGAGGAGGGGGCAGGCACCTTC.

The chain combines TRBV13 with TRBJ2-7; D perhaps matches TRBD1 (5 bases). CDR1 and CDR2 from the germline V gene are PRHDT and FYEKMQ (reference sequence). The CDR3 has 14 amino acids. Trimming cost V 4 bases and J 5 bases, with 15 bases left between them. The DNA for the CDR3 is TGTGCCAGCAGCTCCTCCAGGGAAAGCCACGAGCAGTACTTC. Translation: CASSSSRESHEQYF.

The genes are TRBV15 and TRBJ2-4; TRBD2 matches at 7 bases. J gave up 3 bases and V 0 bases, and 11 bases lay outside the gene matches. The germline CDR1 and CDR2 sequences are LNHNV and YYDKDF (reference sequence). The CDR3 has 18 residues. CDR3 sequence reads: CATSRDSLGRGDKNIQYF. CDR3 DNA: TGTGCCACCAGCAGAGATTCCCTAGGGAGGGGCGACAAAAACATTCAGTACTTC.

The chain has TRBV24-1 and TRBJ2-2; tentative D call: TRBD2 (6 bases). Germline-derived CDR1 and CDR2 are KGHDR and SFDVKD. CDR3 size: 17 residues. The germline V and J ends were trimmed by 1 base and 5 bases, with 16 bases remaining between them. For the CDR3, the DNA is TGTGCCACCAGTGATTTTAAGAGGATAGGAGGGACCGGGGAGCTGTTTTTT. The encoded protein is CATSDFKRIGGTGELFF.

The chain combines TRBV10-2 with TRBJ2-5, with unresolved D. Germline V gene sequence: CDR1 WSHSY, CDR2 SAAADI. V lost 7 bases to trimming and J lost 4 bases, with 10 bases between them. CDR3 length: 12 amino acids. CDR3 loop: CASTLSRETQYF. The CDR3 DNA sequence: TGCGCCAGCACCCTATCAAGAGAGACCCAGTACTTC.

This chain uses TRBV28 with TRBJ1-6; a possible D gene is TRBD1 (5 bases). V was pared by 6 bases and J by 10 bases, with 10 bases between. The CDR3 has 12 amino acids. CDR1 and CDR2 from the germline V gene are MDHEN and SYDVKM. This CDR3 reads CASSSRGSPLHF. The CDR3 nucleotides read TGTGCCAGCAGCAGCCGGGGGTCACCCCTCCACTTT.

The rearrangement uses TRBV7-8 and TRBJ1-2; 9 bases fit TRBD1. Germline CDR1 SGHVS, CDR2 FQNEAQ. V lost 10 bases, J lost 0 bases, and 12 bases stayed unmatched. There are 16 residues in the CDR3. CDR3 sequence reads: CATFLHRTGANYGYTF. In DNA, the CDR3 is TGTGCCACCTTCTTGCACAGGACAGGGGCTAACTATGGCTACACCTTC.

The table lists this clone with a count of one. The V call is TRBV29-1, the J call TRBJ1-1; 7 bases are a match to TRBD1. The CDR3 length is 11 residues. CDR1 and CDR2 (germline): SQVTM, ANQGSEA. This CDR3 reads CSTGVNTEAFF. DNA of the CDR3: TGCAGTACAGGGGTGAACACTGAAGCTTTCTTT.

The chain employs TRBV6-5 and TRBJ1-6; D gene unclear. Trimming removed 6 bases from V and 2 bases from J, with 8 bases in between. This CDR3 contains 14 residues. The V gene's germline CDR1 is MNHEY and CDR2 SVGAGI. The CDR3 DNA is TGTGCCAGCAGCCCCGGGGCCTATAATTCACCCCTCCACTTT. Amino acids: CASSPGAYNSPLHF.

This chain links TRBV5-1 with TRBJ2-7; D is undetermined. The CDR3 runs to 15 residues. Germline loops: CDR1 SGHRS, CDR2 YFSETQ. Trimming pared 5 bases from V and 0 bases from J, leaving 15 bases between. The CDR3 bases are TGCGCCAGCAGGACCTACTCGGAGAGCTCCTACGAGCAGTACTTC. Amino acid sequence: CASRTYSESSYEQYF.

J is TRBJ1-4 and V is TRBV7-2, with D uncertain. This CDR3 is built from 14 residues. Trimming shortened V by 2 bases and J by 7 bases, and 11 bases separated the two germline ends. The germline V gene encodes CDR1 SGHTA and CDR2 FQGNSA. This CDR3 reads CASSLNGQAEKLFF. The CDR3 region has the DNA TGTGCCAGCAGCTTAAATGGGCAGGCTGAAAAACTGTTTTTT.

This clone has only one observation. The CDR3 coding sequence is TGCGCCAGCTCTGGACAGGGTTTCACAGATACGCAGTATTTT. Amino acids: CASSGQGFTDTQYF. V usage is TRBV10-1 and J usage is TRBJ2-3; 8 bases are shared with TRBD1. The CDR3 extends over 14 amino acids. The trim removed 8 bases at V and 2 bases at J, leaving 6 bases unmatched. The germline V gene encodes CDR1 WNHNN and CDR2 SYGVQD (reference sequence).